Following are 16 T cell receptor beta chains from one sample sequenced in a study of shared clonotypes between healthy human individuals. The naive CD8 population came from CD45RO-negative cells selected for CCR7, without terminally differentiated effector memory CD45RA+ cells. Method: immunoSEQ multiplex PCR; TCRdb's copy keeps in-frame clones and lacks some. The table records some 2 million clones, approximately 94% of them present only once. The source material was naive CD8+ T cells sorted from blood. These receptors were taken from a man aged 18 to 29 in good health.

The chain is built from TRBV2 and TRBJ1-1; no firm D call. Germline V gene lookup returns CDR1 SNHLY and CDR2 FYNNEI. Trimming shortened V by 6 bases and J by 5 bases, and 16 bases separated the two germline ends. The CDR3 consists of 14 residues. The CDR3 nucleotides are TGTGCCAGCAGACCGGACTCCTTAGGAACTGAAGCTTTCTTT. Amino acid sequence: CASRPDSLGTEAFF. The entire variable domain, with the rest obtained from reference TRBV2 and TRBJ1-1, is as follows: EPEVTQTPSHQVTQMGQEVILRCVPISNHLYFYWYRQILGQKVEFLVSFYNNEISEKSEIFDDQFSVERPDGSNFTLKIRSTKLEDSAMYFCASRPDSLGTEAFFGQGTRLTVV.

The rearrangement joins TRBV6-6 to TRBJ2-7, with TRBD2 matching 7 bases. Germline values: CDR1 MNHNY, CDR2 SVGAGI (reference sequence). The CDR3 sequence is 14 residues long. Unmatched junction bases numbered 8, after V lost 4 bases and J lost 5 bases. For the CDR3, the DNA is TGTGCCAGCAGTTTGACTAGCACGGCCGACGAGCAGTACTTC. This sequence encodes CASSLTSTADEQYF.

CDR3 amino acids: CSAERTSGYTGELFF. The CDR3 DNA follows: TGCAGCGCCGAAAGGACTAGCGGGTACACCGGGGAGCTGTTTTTT. The genes are TRBV29-1 and TRBJ2-2; 11 bases align to TRBD2. This CDR3 spans 15 amino acids. CDR1 and CDR2 from the germline V gene are SQVTM and ANQGSEA. The ends lost 7 bases at V and 3 bases at J; junction bases unmatched: 7.

V gene TRBV9 combines with J gene TRBJ1-4; D is unresolved. Deletions cut 0 bases from V and 8 bases from J, with 8 bases between. CDR1 is SGDLS and CDR2 is YYNGEE in the germline V gene. There are 13 residues in the CDR3. The CDR3 spells CASSVDYPEKLFF. In nucleotides, the CDR3 is TGTGCCAGCAGCGTAGACTACCCCGAAAAACTGTTTTTT.

V gene TRBV29-1 combines with J gene TRBJ2-2; maybe TRBD1 (6 bases). V was clipped by 4 bases and J by 5 bases, with 20 bases between them. The CDR3 extends over 16 amino acids. CDR1 and CDR2 (germline): SQVTM, ANQGSEA. CDR3 nucleotide sequence: TGCAGCGTTGTGGAGACAGGTGGGAAGGTTACCGGGGAGCTGTTTTTT. This encodes CSVVETGGKVTGELFF.

The chain recombines TRBV27 with TRBJ1-3; weak D call: TRBD1 (5 bases). The CDR3 contains 15 residues. V lost 1 base and J lost 2, with 9 bases in between. Per germline, CDR1 MNHEY and CDR2 SMNVEV (reference sequence). CDR3 protein: CASSLLGGTGNTIYF. CDR3 DNA: TGTGCCAGCAGTTTATTGGGGGGAACTGGAAACACCATATATTTT.

Comment on this clone: Different DNA sequences within this sample yield the same CDR3. The V gene is TRBV5-6, the J gene TRBJ2-1; D not resolved. The CDR3 contains 12 residues. Between the trimmed V and J ends, which lost 1 base and 7 bases, there was a span of 6 bases. The germline V gene has CDR1 SGHDT and CDR2 YYEEEE. The DNA of the CDR3 is TGTGCCAGCAGCTTGCAAGGGAATGAGCAGTTCTTC. Protein sequence: CASSLQGNEQFF. Complete variable domain (other parts from reference TRBV5-6 and TRBJ2-1): DAGVTQSPTHLIKTRGQQVTLRCSPKSGHDTVSWYQQALGQGPQFIFQYYEEEERQRGNFPDRFSGHQFPNYSSELNVNALLLGDSALYLCASSLQGNEQFFGPGTRLTVL.

This chain joins TRBV7-8 and TRBJ1-1; D perhaps matches TRBD1 (6 bases). Germline loops: CDR1 SGHVS, CDR2 FQNEAQ. V lost 4 bases and J 3 bases, leaving 18 bases between the germline ends. There are 16 residues in the CDR3. The CDR3 here is CASSSGGGGWDTEAFF. In DNA, the CDR3 is TGTGCCAGCAGCTCCGGAGGGGGTGGGTGGGACACTGAAGCTTTCTTT. The whole variable domain, filled in from reference TRBV7-8 and TRBJ1-1, reads GAGVSQSPRYKVAKRGQDVALRCDPISGHVSLFWYQQALGQGPEFLTYFQNEAQLDKSGLPSDRFFAERPEGSVSTLKIQRTQQEDSAVYLCASSSGGGGWDTEAFFGQGTRLTVV.

CDR3 protein: CASSLGGMTSTDTQYF. CDR3 DNA: TGTGCCAGCAGTTTGGGGGGGATGACTAGCACAGATACGCAGTATTTT. This chain uses TRBV27 with TRBJ2-3, with 7 bases aligning to TRBD2. The ends lost 3 bases at V and 0 bases at J; junction bases unmatched: 6. The germline V gene encodes CDR1 MNHEY and CDR2 SMNVEV (reference sequence). The CDR3 runs to 16 residues.

This clone occurred once. The chain employs TRBV7-2 and TRBJ2-1; 10 bases are a match to TRBD2. The V segment lost 8 bases and the J segment 1 base; nucleotides outside the gene matches: 2. CDR3 size: 14 residues. The V gene's germline CDR1 is SGHTA and CDR2 FQGNSA. The CDR3 nucleotides are TGTGCCAGCGAAGCGGGAGGGTCCTACAATGAGCAGTTCTTC. Its translation: CASEAGGSYNEQFF.

The chain recombines TRBV27 with TRBJ1-2; 10 nucleotides line up with TRBD1. The CDR3 has 13 amino acids. From germline, CDR1 is MNHEY and CDR2 SMNVEV (reference sequence). V shed 3 bases and J 8 bases; nucleotides not matched to a gene: 3. CDR3 sequence reads: CASSLGQGQGYTF. The CDR3, as DNA: TGTGCCAGCAGTTTGGGACAGGGGCAGGGCTACACCTTC.

The chain carries TRBV11-2 and TRBJ2-1; the D is unclear. Trimming stripped 0 bases from V and 0 bases from J, with 6 bases between. Looked up from germline, CDR1 is SGHAT and CDR2 is FQNNGV. This CDR3 spans 15 amino acids. The CDR3 spells CASSLEPSSYNEQFF. The CDR3 coding sequence is TGTGCCAGCAGCTTAGAACCGAGCTCCTACAATGAGCAGTTCTTC.

The chain has TRBV6-1 and TRBJ1-6; 8 bases are shared with TRBD1. The V and J ends lost 2 bases and 6 bases, in that order; junction bases with no gene match: 6. The CDR3 totals 16 residues. In germline, CDR1 is MNHNS, CDR2 SASEGT. The CDR3 is CASSERQGLGNSPLHF. CDR3 sequence (DNA): TGTGCCAGCAGTGAACGACAGGGGTTAGGTAATTCACCCCTCCACTTT.

The CDR3: CASSVPGLRSGELFF. In DNA, the CDR3 is TGTGCCAGCAGCGTTCCGGGCCTTCGATCCGGGGAGCTGTTTTTT. The V call is TRBV4-2, the J call TRBJ2-2; no clear D. The CDR3 is 15 residues long. Germline CDR1 reads LGHNA; CDR2 reads YNFKEQ. Trimming took off 5 bases at V and 6 bases at J, with 16 bases between the two ends.

The gene calls are TRBV5-1 and TRBJ1-2; D ambiguous. CDR3 size: 14 residues. Germline-derived CDR1 and CDR2 are SGHRS and YFSETQ. Trimming removed 4 bases from V and 2 bases from J, with 12 bases in between. The CDR3 bases are TGCGCCAGCAGCCCCGCATATGTGAACTATGGCTACACCTTC. It is translated as CASSPAYVNYGYTF.

The chain recombines TRBV19 with TRBJ1-2; 7 positions match TRBD1. Germline loops: CDR1 LNHDA, CDR2 SQIVND (reference sequence). CDR3 length: 15 residues. V was pared by 5 bases and J by 4 bases, with 10 bases of the junction left unmatched. The DNA of the CDR3 is TGTGCCAGTAGTTGGGTATACCGGGACAGCTATGGCTACACCTTC. As protein: CASSWVYRDSYGYTF. The whole variable domain, filled in from reference TRBV19 and TRBJ1-2, reads DGGITQSPKYLFRKEGQNVTLSCEQNLNHDAMYWYRQDPGQGLRLIYYSQIVNDFQKGDIAEGYSVSREKKESFPLTVTSAQKNPTAFYLCASSWVYRDSYGYTFGSGTRLTVV.